These T cell receptor beta chains were read from a single sample in a study of technical replicates of blood from several donors. Profiled with immunoSEQ multiplex PCR; TCRdb holds only in-frame clones, not every one. The profile shows 60,000 to 90,000 clones, approximately 95% of them singletons. Material for sequencing was T cells isolated from PBMCs. These receptors originate from a human donor in good health. CDR3s include the opening cysteine and the closing phenylalanine or tryptophan. The order of the fields is J gene, D gene, clone size, CDR3 length, V gene, CDR3 protein, CDR3 DNA. A D gene is named only where the DNA matches it firmly. The size field is filled for only some rows; it gives once, few, many or a size class.

j_gene: TRBJ2-6; d_gene: -; abundance: -; len: 16; v_gene: TRBV11-2; CDR3aa: CASSLDSRSGANVLTF; CDR3nt: TGTGCCAGCAGCTTGGACAGCCGCTCTGGGGCCAACGTCCTGACTTTC
j_gene: TRBJ1-5; d_gene: -; abundance: -; len: 15; v_gene: TRBV9; CDR3aa: CASSVGGYRNQPQHF; CDR3nt: TGTGCCAGCAGCGTAGGGGGCTATCGCAATCAGCCCCAGCATTTT
j_gene: TRBJ2-1; d_gene: TRBD2; abundance: once; len: 16; v_gene: TRBV19; CDR3aa: CASSITSGGSSNEQFF; CDR3nt: TGTGCCAGTAGTATTACTAGCGGGGGTTCGAGTAATGAGCAGTTCTTC
j_gene: TRBJ2-7; d_gene: -; abundance: -; len: 15; v_gene: TRBV19; CDR3aa: CASRLAHRVPYEQYF; CDR3nt: TGTGCCAGTAGGCTAGCACACAGGGTCCCTTACGAGCAGTACTTC
j_gene: TRBJ2-7; d_gene: TRBD1; abundance: -; len: 18; v_gene: TRBV23-1; CDR3aa: CASSQSDLKGTGAYEQYF; CDR3nt: TGCGCCAGCAGTCAATCCGACCTAAAGGGGACAGGGGCCTACGAGCAGTACTTC
j_gene: TRBJ1-3; d_gene: TRBD1; abundance: -; len: 18; v_gene: TRBV5-4; CDR3aa: CASSLTGTGYLSGNTIYF; CDR3nt: TGTGCCAGCAGCTTGACCGGGACAGGGTACCTCTCTGGAAACACCATATATTTT
j_gene: TRBJ2-5; d_gene: -; abundance: -; len: 14; v_gene: TRBV25-1; CDR3aa: CASSTWGVAETQYF; CDR3nt: TGTGCCAGCAGTACATGGGGGGTGGCAGAGACCCAGTACTTC
j_gene: TRBJ2-1; d_gene: TRBD2; abundance: -; len: 15; v_gene: TRBV7-9; CDR3aa: CASSSPGGSYNEQFF; CDR3nt: TGTGCCAGCAGCTCCCCGGGGGGCTCCTACAATGAGCAGTTCTTC
j_gene: TRBJ2-5; d_gene: TRBD1; abundance: -; len: 14; v_gene: TRBV6-5; CDR3aa: CASSFGQGWETQYF; CDR3nt: TGTGCCAGCAGTTTCGGACAGGGCTGGGAGACCCAGTACTTC
j_gene: TRBJ2-1; d_gene: TRBD1; abundance: -; len: 14; v_gene: TRBV27; CDR3aa: CASSSTGESYLEFF; CDR3nt: TGTGCCAGCAGTTCAACAGGGGAGTCTTATCTGGAGTTCTTC
j_gene: TRBJ2-1; d_gene: -; abundance: -; len: 15; v_gene: TRBV18; CDR3aa: CASSPDWAGAPVQFF; CDR3nt: TGTGCCAGCTCACCGGACTGGGCGGGGGCCCCGGTTCAGTTCTTC
j_gene: TRBJ2-3; d_gene: -; abundance: -; len: 13; v_gene: TRBV7-9; CDR3aa: CASSRGDTDTQYF; CDR3nt: TGTGCCAGCAGCCGCGGGGACACAGATACGCAGTATTTT
j_gene: TRBJ1-4; d_gene: -; abundance: -; len: 13; v_gene: TRBV29-1; CDR3aa: CSVGVATNEKLFF; CDR3nt: TGCAGCGTCGGGGTGGCAACTAATGAAAAACTGTTTTTT
j_gene: TRBJ1-4; d_gene: -; abundance: -; len: 12; v_gene: TRBV30; CDR3aa: CAWSVLDSKLFF; CDR3nt: TGTGCCTGGAGTGTACTGGACAGCAAACTGTTTTTT
j_gene: TRBJ2-1; d_gene: -; abundance: -; len: 15; v_gene: TRBV6-5; CDR3aa: CASSTAGYSYNEQFF; CDR3nt: TGTGCCAGCAGTACAGCGGGTTACTCCTACAATGAGCAGTTCTTC
j_gene: TRBJ1-4; d_gene: -; abundance: -; len: 14; v_gene: TRBV5-6; CDR3aa: CASSSPRANEKLFF; CDR3nt: TGTGCCAGCAGCTCCCCCCGGGCTAATGAAAAACTGTTTTTT
j_gene: TRBJ1-2; d_gene: TRBD1; abundance: -; len: 13; v_gene: TRBV7-3; CDR3aa: CASSLTGQDGYTF; CDR3nt: TGTGCCAGCAGCTTAACGGGACAGGACGGCTACACCTTC
j_gene: TRBJ2-5; d_gene: -; abundance: -; len: 18; v_gene: TRBV29-1; CDR3aa: CSVEDPTSQVLVQETQYF; CDR3nt: TGCAGCGTTGAAGATCCTACTTCCCAGGTGTTGGTCCAAGAGACCCAGTACTTC
j_gene: TRBJ2-5; d_gene: TRBD2; abundance: -; len: 15; v_gene: TRBV5-6; CDR3aa: CASSLSGGREETQYF; CDR3nt: TGTGCCAGCAGCTTGTCCGGCGGGAGGGAAGAGACCCAGTACTTC
j_gene: TRBJ2-7; d_gene: -; abundance: -; len: 14; v_gene: TRBV7-9; CDR3aa: CASSFGQASYEQYF; CDR3nt: TGTGCCAGCAGCTTTGGGCAGGCCTCCTACGAGCAGTACTTC
j_gene: TRBJ1-2; d_gene: -; abundance: -; len: 15; v_gene: TRBV7-9; CDR3aa: CASSLEAGRGYGYTF; CDR3nt: TGTGCCAGCAGCTTAGAGGCGGGGCGAGGGTATGGCTACACCTTC
j_gene: TRBJ1-1; d_gene: -; abundance: -; len: 16; v_gene: TRBV5-4; CDR3aa: CASSFGGGGSNTEAFF; CDR3nt: TGTGCCAGCAGCTTCGGGGGAGGGGGATCGAACACTGAAGCTTTCTTT
j_gene: TRBJ2-2; d_gene: TRBD2; abundance: -; len: 17; v_gene: TRBV10-3; CDR3aa: CAISGAHSGTATGELFF; CDR3nt: TGTGCCATCAGTGGAGCCCATAGCGGGACGGCCACCGGGGAGCTGTTTTTT
j_gene: TRBJ2-5; d_gene: TRBD2; abundance: once; len: 16; v_gene: TRBV5-1; CDR3aa: CASSFSSGASEETQYF; CDR3nt: TGCGCCAGCAGCTTCTCTAGCGGGGCCTCCGAAGAGACCCAGTACTTC
j_gene: TRBJ1-6; d_gene: -; abundance: few; len: 12; v_gene: TRBV6-5; CDR3aa: CASSRDTVTLHF; CDR3nt: TGTGCCAGCAGCCGGGACACCGTAACCCTCCACTTT
j_gene: TRBJ2-5; d_gene: TRBD2; abundance: -; len: 13; v_gene: TRBV14; CDR3aa: CASSRRGGETQYF; CDR3nt: TGTGCCAGCAGCCGGCGGGGGGGAGAGACCCAGTACTTC
j_gene: TRBJ2-3; d_gene: TRBD2; abundance: once; len: 17; v_gene: TRBV6-1; CDR3aa: CASSEGAGTISTDTQYF; CDR3nt: TGTGCCAGCAGTGAAGGGGCAGGGACTATTAGCACAGATACGCAGTATTTT
j_gene: TRBJ1-2; d_gene: TRBD1; abundance: -; len: 16; v_gene: TRBV4-1; CDR3aa: CASSPGTGPNFYGYTF; CDR3nt: TGCGCCAGCAGCCCCGGGACAGGTCCCAACTTCTATGGCTACACCTTC
j_gene: TRBJ2-7; d_gene: TRBD1; abundance: -; len: 15; v_gene: TRBV28; CDR3aa: CASSSSGQATYEQYF; CDR3nt: TGTGCCAGCAGTTCCTCGGGACAGGCTACCTACGAGCAGTACTTC
j_gene: TRBJ2-5; d_gene: -; abundance: -; len: 17; v_gene: TRBV5-6; CDR3aa: CASSLLVTDLYQETQYF; CDR3nt: TGTGCCAGCAGCTTGTTAGTCACAGATCTGTACCAAGAGACCCAGTACTTC
j_gene: TRBJ1-2; d_gene: TRBD1; abundance: -; len: 15; v_gene: TRBV4-2; CDR3aa: CASSQDGQGASGYTF; CDR3nt: TGTGCCAGCAGCCAAGACGGACAGGGGGCGTCCGGCTACACCTTC
j_gene: TRBJ2-1; d_gene: -; abundance: -; len: 15; v_gene: TRBV12-2; CDR3aa: CASRPSGAGKYEQFF; CDR3nt: TGTGCAAGTCGCCCGTCTGGGGCAGGAAAGTATGAGCAGTTCTTC
j_gene: TRBJ2-7; d_gene: TRBD2; abundance: -; len: 15; v_gene: TRBV5-1; CDR3aa: CASSSPGTSGYEQYF; CDR3nt: TGCGCCAGCAGTTCGCCCGGGACTAGCGGATACGAGCAGTACTTC
j_gene: TRBJ1-1; d_gene: -; abundance: -; len: 14; v_gene: TRBV6-5; CDR3aa: CASSYSGRNTEAFF; CDR3nt: TGTGCCAGCAGTTACTCGGGCAGAAACACTGAAGCTTTCTTT
j_gene: TRBJ1-4; d_gene: TRBD1; abundance: -; len: 15; v_gene: TRBV28; CDR3aa: CASTGEGTGDEKLFF; CDR3nt: TGTGCCAGCACTGGGGAGGGGACAGGGGATGAAAAACTGTTTTTT
j_gene: TRBJ1-4; d_gene: -; abundance: -; len: 13; v_gene: TRBV27; CDR3aa: CASSYRVREKLFF; CDR3nt: TGTGCCAGCAGTTACAGGGTTCGGGAAAAACTGTTTTTT
j_gene: TRBJ1-4; d_gene: -; abundance: once; len: 12; v_gene: TRBV2; CDR3aa: CASSGGQEKLFF; CDR3nt: TGTGCCAGCAGTGGTGGACAGGAAAAACTGTTTTTT
j_gene: TRBJ2-3; d_gene: -; abundance: once; len: 14; v_gene: TRBV9; CDR3aa: CASTRDGFTDTQYF; CDR3nt: TGTGCCAGCACCCGGGATGGATTCACAGATACGCAGTATTTT
j_gene: TRBJ1-1; d_gene: -; abundance: -; len: 11; v_gene: TRBV2; CDR3aa: CASRRGPEAFF; CDR3nt: TGTGCCAGCCGAAGGGGCCCTGAAGCTTTCTTT
j_gene: TRBJ2-7; d_gene: TRBD1; abundance: -; len: 16; v_gene: TRBV5-8; CDR3aa: CASSLVGDSRPYEQYF; CDR3nt: TGTGCCAGCAGCTTGGTTGGGGACAGTCGACCCTACGAGCAGTACTTC
j_gene: TRBJ1-5; d_gene: -; abundance: -; len: 16; v_gene: TRBV12-2; CDR3aa: CASRYTTGHFIQPQHF; CDR3nt: TGTGCAAGTCGCTACACCACGGGACATTTTATTCAGCCCCAGCATTTT
j_gene: TRBJ1-1; d_gene: -; abundance: -; len: 13; v_gene: TRBV14; CDR3aa: CASSEGDFNEAFF; CDR3nt: TGTGCCAGCAGCGAGGGGGATTTTAATGAAGCTTTCTTT
j_gene: TRBJ2-5; d_gene: -; abundance: -; len: 17; v_gene: TRBV5-6; CDR3aa: CASSLAGAGSSGETQYF; CDR3nt: TGTGCCAGCAGCTTGGCAGGGGCAGGGAGTTCAGGCGAGACCCAGTACTTC
j_gene: TRBJ2-7; d_gene: -; abundance: once; len: 12; v_gene: TRBV5-6; CDR3aa: CASSYRDTAQYF; CDR3nt: TGTGCCAGCAGCTATCGGGACACCGCACAGTACTTC
j_gene: TRBJ1-3; d_gene: -; abundance: -; len: 18; v_gene: TRBV19; CDR3aa: CASSSSRLIQSSGNTIYF; CDR3nt: TGTGCCAGTAGTTCCTCCAGGCTGATCCAATCCTCTGGAAACACCATATATTTT
j_gene: TRBJ2-7; d_gene: TRBD2; abundance: -; len: 14; v_gene: TRBV29-1; CDR3aa: CSVGPQGGTYEQYF; CDR3nt: TGCAGCGTTGGACCGCAGGGAGGGACCTACGAGCAGTACTTC
j_gene: TRBJ2-1; d_gene: TRBD2; abundance: -; len: 16; v_gene: TRBV4-1; CDR3aa: CASSEIGTSGNNEQFF; CDR3nt: TGCGCCAGCAGCGAAATTGGGACTAGCGGGAACAATGAGCAGTTCTTC
j_gene: TRBJ2-4; d_gene: -; abundance: -; len: 11; v_gene: TRBV20-1; CDR3aa: CSAQIFGIQYF; CDR3nt: TGCAGTGCTCAGATTTTCGGGATTCAGTACTTC
j_gene: TRBJ1-5; d_gene: -; abundance: -; len: 10; v_gene: TRBV30; CDR3aa: CAWVIQPQHF; CDR3nt: TGTGCCTGGGTAATTCAGCCCCAGCATTTT
j_gene: TRBJ1-2; d_gene: -; abundance: -; len: 17; v_gene: TRBV4-1; CDR3aa: CASSQPNNRHSSYGYTF; CDR3nt: TGCGCCAGCAGCCAACCCAACAATCGACATAGTTCCTATGGCTACACCTTC
j_gene: TRBJ2-2; d_gene: TRBD1; abundance: -; len: 15; v_gene: TRBV27; CDR3aa: CASGVDRANTGELFF; CDR3nt: TGTGCCAGCGGGGTCGACAGGGCGAACACCGGGGAGCTGTTTTTT
j_gene: TRBJ1-1; d_gene: -; abundance: once; len: 14; v_gene: TRBV14; CDR3aa: CASSQDGGGTEAFF; CDR3nt: TGTGCCAGCAGCCAAGACGGGGGAGGCACTGAAGCTTTCTTT
j_gene: TRBJ1-1; d_gene: -; abundance: -; len: 13; v_gene: TRBV13; CDR3aa: CASSSDRLPEAFF; CDR3nt: TGTGCCAGCAGCTCGGACAGACTCCCTGAAGCTTTCTTT
j_gene: TRBJ1-4; d_gene: -; abundance: -; len: 13; v_gene: TRBV6-5; CDR3aa: CATRLAGNEKLFF; CDR3nt: TGTGCCACCCGATTGGCGGGTAATGAAAAACTGTTTTTT
j_gene: TRBJ1-3; d_gene: -; abundance: -; len: 12; v_gene: TRBV9; CDR3aa: CASRDTRNTIYF; CDR3nt: TGTGCCAGCAGGGACACGAGAAACACCATATATTTT